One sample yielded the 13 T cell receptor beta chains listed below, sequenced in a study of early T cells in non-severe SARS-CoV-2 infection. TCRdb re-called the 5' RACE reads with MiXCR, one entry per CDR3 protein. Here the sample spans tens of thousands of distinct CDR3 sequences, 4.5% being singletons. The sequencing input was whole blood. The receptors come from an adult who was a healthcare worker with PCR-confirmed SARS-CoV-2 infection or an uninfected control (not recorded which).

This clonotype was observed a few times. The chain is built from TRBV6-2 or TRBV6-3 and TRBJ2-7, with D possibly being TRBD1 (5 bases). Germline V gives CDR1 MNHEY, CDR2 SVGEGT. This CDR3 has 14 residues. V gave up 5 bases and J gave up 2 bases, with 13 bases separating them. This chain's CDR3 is CASSRNYRTYEQYF. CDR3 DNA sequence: TGTGCCAGCAGTCGAAATTACAGGACCTACGAGCAGTACTTC.

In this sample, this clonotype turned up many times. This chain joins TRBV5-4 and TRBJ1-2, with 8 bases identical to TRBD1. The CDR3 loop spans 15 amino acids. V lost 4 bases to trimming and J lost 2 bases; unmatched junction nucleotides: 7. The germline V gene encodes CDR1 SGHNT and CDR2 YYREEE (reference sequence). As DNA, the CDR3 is TGTGCCAGCAGCCTGATGACAGGGGCAAACTATGGCTACACCTTC. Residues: CASSLMTGANYGYTF. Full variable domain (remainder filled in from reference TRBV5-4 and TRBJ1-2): ETGVTQSPTHLIKTRGQQVTLRCSSQSGHNTVSWYQQALGQGPQFIFQYYREEENGRGNFPPRFSGLQFPNYSSELNVNALELDDSALYLCASSLMTGANYGYTFGSGTRLTVV.

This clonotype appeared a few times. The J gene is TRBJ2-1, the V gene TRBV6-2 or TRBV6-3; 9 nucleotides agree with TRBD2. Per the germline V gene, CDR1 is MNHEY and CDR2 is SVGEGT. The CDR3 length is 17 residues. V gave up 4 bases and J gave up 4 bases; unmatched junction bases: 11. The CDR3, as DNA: TGTGCCAGCAGTTCATATTCAAGGACTAGCGAATACAATGAGCAGTTCTTC. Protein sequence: CASSSYSRTSEYNEQFF.

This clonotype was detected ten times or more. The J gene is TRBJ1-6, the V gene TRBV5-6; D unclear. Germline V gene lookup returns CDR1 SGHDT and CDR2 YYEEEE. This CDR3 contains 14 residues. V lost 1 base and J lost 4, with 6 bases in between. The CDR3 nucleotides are TGTGCCAGCAGCTTGACGGTATATAATTCACCCCTCCACTTT. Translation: CASSLTVYNSPLHF.

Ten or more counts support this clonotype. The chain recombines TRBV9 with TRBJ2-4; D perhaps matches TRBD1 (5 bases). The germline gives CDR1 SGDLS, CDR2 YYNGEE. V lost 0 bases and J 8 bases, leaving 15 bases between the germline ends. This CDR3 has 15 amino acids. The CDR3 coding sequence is TGTGCCAGCAGCGTAGCGGCAGGGTCATCGGACATTCAGTACTTC. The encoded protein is CASSVAAGSSDIQYF.

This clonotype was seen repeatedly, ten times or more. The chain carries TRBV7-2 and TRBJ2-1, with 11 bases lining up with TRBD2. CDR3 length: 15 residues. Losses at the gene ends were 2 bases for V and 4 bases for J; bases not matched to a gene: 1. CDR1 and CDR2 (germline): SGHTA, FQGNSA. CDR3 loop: CASSLRLAGYNEQFF. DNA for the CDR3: TGTGCCAGCAGCTTAAGACTAGCGGGGTACAATGAGCAGTTCTTC.

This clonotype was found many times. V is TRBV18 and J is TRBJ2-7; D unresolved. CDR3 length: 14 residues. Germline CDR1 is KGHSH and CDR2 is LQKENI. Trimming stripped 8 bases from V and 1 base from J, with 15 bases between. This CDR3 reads CASQATGGSYEQYF. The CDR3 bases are TGTGCCAGCCAGGCCACCGGCGGATCCTACGAGCAGTACTTC.

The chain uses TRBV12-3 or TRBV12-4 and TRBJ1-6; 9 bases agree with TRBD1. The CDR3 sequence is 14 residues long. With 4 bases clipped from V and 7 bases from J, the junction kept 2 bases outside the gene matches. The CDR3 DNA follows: TGTGCCAGCAGTTCGGACAGGGGAAATTCACCCCTCCACTTT. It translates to CASSSDRGNSPLHF.

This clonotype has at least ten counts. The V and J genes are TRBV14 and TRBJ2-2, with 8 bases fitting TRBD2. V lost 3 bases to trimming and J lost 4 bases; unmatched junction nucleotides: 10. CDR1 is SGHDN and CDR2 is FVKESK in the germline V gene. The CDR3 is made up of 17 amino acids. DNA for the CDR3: TGTGCCAGCAGCCACCAGCTAATAGCGGGAAGCACCGGGGAGCTGTTTTTT. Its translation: CASSHQLIAGSTGELFF. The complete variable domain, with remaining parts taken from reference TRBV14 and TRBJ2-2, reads EAGVTQFPSHSVIEKGQTVTLRCDPISGHDNLYWYRRVMGKEIKFLLHFVKESKQDESGMPNNRFLAERTGGTYSTLKVQPAELEDSGVYFCASSHQLIAGSTGELFFGEGSRLTVL.

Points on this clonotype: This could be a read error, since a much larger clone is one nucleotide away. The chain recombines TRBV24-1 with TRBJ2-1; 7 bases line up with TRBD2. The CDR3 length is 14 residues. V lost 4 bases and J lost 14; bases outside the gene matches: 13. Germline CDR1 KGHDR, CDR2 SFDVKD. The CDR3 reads CATSEYGLVGGKFF. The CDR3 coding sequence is TGTGCCACCAGTGAATACGGACTAGTGGGAGGAAAGTTCTTC.

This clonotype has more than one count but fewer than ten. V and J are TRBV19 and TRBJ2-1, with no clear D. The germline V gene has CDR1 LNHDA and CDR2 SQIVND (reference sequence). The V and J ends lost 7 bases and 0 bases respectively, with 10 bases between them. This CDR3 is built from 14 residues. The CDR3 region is CASTSRASYNEQFF. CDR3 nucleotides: TGTGCCAGTACGTCACGGGCCTCCTACAATGAGCAGTTCTTC.

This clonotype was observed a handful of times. The CDR3, as DNA: TGTGCCAGCAGCCGCGTCCCCCCGTGGGGGGATGAGCAGTTCTTC. Translation: CASSRVPPWGDEQFF. The chain joins TRBV11-2 to TRBJ2-1; a weak D match, TRBD2 (6 bases). This CDR3 comprises 15 residues. Germline V gene lookup returns CDR1 SGHAT and CDR2 FQNNGV. The V and J ends lost 5 bases and 8 bases respectively, with 19 bases between them.

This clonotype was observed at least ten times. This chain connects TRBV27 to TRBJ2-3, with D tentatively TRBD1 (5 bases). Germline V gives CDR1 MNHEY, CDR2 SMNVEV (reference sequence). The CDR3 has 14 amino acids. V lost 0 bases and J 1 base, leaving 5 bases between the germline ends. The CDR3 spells CASSLSRGTDTQYF. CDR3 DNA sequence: TGTGCCAGCAGTTTATCCAGGGGCACAGATACGCAGTATTTT.